Presented here are 23 T cell receptor beta chains from one specimen sequenced in a study of blood T cell repertoires in COVID-19. The protocol was immunoSEQ multiplex PCR, while the TCRdb copy is restricted to in-frame clones and leaves out a portion. The data contain fewer than 150,000 clones, roughly nine tenths of them singletons. The specimen sequenced was peripheral blood. Receptors were obtained from a man in his 70s who had recovered from COVID-19.

In its sample, this clone was seen once. V gene TRBV7-2 combines with J gene TRBJ2-1; 9 nucleotides match TRBD2. V trimming: 5 bases; J trimming: 9 bases; junction bases outside the gene matches: 8. The V gene's germline CDR1 is SGHTA and CDR2 FQGNSA. The CDR3 spans 14 residues. CDR3 residues: CASSPRLAGIEQFF. CDR3 nucleotide sequence: TGTGCCAGCAGCCCCCGGCTAGCGGGGATTGAGCAGTTCTTC. The full variable domain, in which reference TRBV7-2 and TRBJ2-1 provide the parts outside the CDR3, is GAGVSQSPSNKVTEKGKDVELRCDPISGHTALYWYRQSLGQGLEFLIYFQGNSAPDKSGLPSDRFSAERTGGSVSTLTIQRTQQEDSAVYLCASSPRLAGIEQFFGPGTRLTVL.

The rearrangement joins TRBV6-5 to TRBJ2-6; 7 nucleotides align to TRBD1. This CDR3 is built from 16 residues. Germline CDR1 reads MNHEY; CDR2 reads SVGAGI. After removal of 4 bases from V and 1 base from J, the junction contained 4 bases not matched to a gene. The CDR3 loop reads CASSSRQGSGANVLTF. The CDR3 DNA reads as TGTGCCAGCAGTTCCAGACAGGGATCTGGGGCCAACGTCCTGACTTTC.

In regard to this clone: Other DNA sequences in this specimen translate into the identical CDR3. The V gene is TRBV3-1 (or the pseudogene TRBV3-2), the J gene TRBJ2-3; D is uncertain. There are 13 residues in the CDR3. Germline CDR1 LGHDT, CDR2 YNNKEL (reference sequence). V lost 4 bases to trimming and J lost 1 base, with 6 bases between them. CDR3 nucleotides: TGTGCCAGCAGCCCCCGAGGCACAGATACGCAGTATTTT. This translates into CASSPRGTDTQYF.

This clone is a singleton in its sample. The chain recombines TRBV28 with TRBJ1-4, with D unresolved. The CDR3 is 16 residues long. Germline V CDR1 and CDR2: MDHEN, SYDVKM. The ends were cut back, 3 bases at V and 5 bases at J, with 16 bases in the middle. The CDR3 region is CASSFLGAGGNEKLFF. The CDR3 region has the DNA TGTGCCAGCAGTTTTTTAGGTGCTGGAGGGAATGAAAAACTGTTTTTT.

This chain uses TRBV7-9 with TRBJ2-3, with 10 positions matching TRBD2. Losses at the gene ends were 10 bases for V and 4 bases for J; bases not matched to a gene: 8. Germline V lookup: CDR1 SEHNR, CDR2 FQNEAQ (reference sequence). The CDR3 is 14 residues long. The CDR3 reads CATGTSASPDTQYF. The CDR3 coding sequence is TGTGCCACCGGGACTAGCGCGAGCCCAGATACGCAGTATTTT.

Of note for this clone: The junction departs from germline at one end; a sequencing error may be responsible. The CDR3 DNA follows: TGTGCCAGCAGCCCCGGCGTAACTTCCGGGACAGGACAAAACTTC. Its translation is CASSPGVTSGTGQNF. The J gene is TRBJ1-2, the V gene TRBV9, with 8 bases matching TRBD1. This CDR3 contains 15 residues. CDR1 SGDLS and CDR2 YYNGEE come from the germline V gene.

This chain links TRBV28 with TRBJ1-6, with a possible D match to TRBD1 (6 bases). Germline V gene sequence: CDR1 MDHEN, CDR2 SYDVKM. The germline V and J ends were trimmed by 3 bases and 7 bases, with 13 bases remaining between them. The CDR3 loop spans 15 amino acids. The chain's CDR3 is CASSFWAGENSPLHF. The CDR3 region has the DNA TGTGCCAGCAGTTTCTGGGCAGGGGAAAATTCACCCCTCCACTTT.

Only one count was recorded for this clone. The V and J genes are TRBV2 and TRBJ2-1; TRBD2 aligns across 8 bases. The CDR3 contains 14 residues. From germline, CDR1 is SNHLY and CDR2 FYNNEI. The V gene end was trimmed by 7 bases and the J gene end by 6 bases; junction bases not matched to a gene: 8. The CDR3 coding sequence is TGTGCCAGCACCGGGACTAGAAATCGCAATGAGCAGTTCTTC. Protein product: CASTGTRNRNEQFF.

In the case of this clone: Within the sample, other DNA sequences also encode this same CDR3. The V gene is TRBV5-1, the J gene TRBJ2-1; maybe TRBD2 (5 bases). Deletions cut 0 bases from V and 0 bases from J, with 7 bases between. Germline CDR1 reads SGHRS; CDR2 reads YFSETQ. The CDR3 covers 15 residues. The CDR3 protein is CASSLGSGSYNEQFF. The CDR3 DNA reads as TGCGCCAGCAGCTTGGGGAGCGGCTCCTACAATGAGCAGTTCTTC.

This chain uses TRBV5-1 with TRBJ2-3, with 9 bases fitting TRBD1. V lost 10 bases, J lost 4 bases, and 10 bases stayed unmatched. Germline CDR1 reads SGHRS; CDR2 reads YFSETQ. The CDR3 is 14 residues long. The CDR3 bases are TGCGCCGGGAGGGGACAGGGAGGATCAGATACGCAGTATTTT. The encoded protein is CAGRGQGGSDTQYF.

The chain uses TRBV28 and TRBJ2-7; no firm D call. Germline V CDR1 and CDR2: MDHEN, SYDVKM. There are 13 residues in the CDR3. Trimming took 7 bases from V and 5 from J, leaving 15 bases between them. CDR3 in DNA: TGTGCCAGCAAGCGTACACCCCTCCACGAGCAGTACTTC. Amino acid sequence: CASKRTPLHEQYF.

This chain links TRBV2 with TRBJ2-6; 9 bases agree with TRBD1. Germline values: CDR1 SNHLY, CDR2 FYNNEI. CDR3 length: 17 amino acids. Trimming removed 9 bases from V and 0 bases from J; junction bases left unmatched: 9. CDR3 in DNA: TGTGCCAGAAATACCGGGACAGGGACCTCTGGGGCCAACGTCCTGACTTTC. This codes for CARNTGTGTSGANVLTF.

This clone was found once. This chain links TRBV15 with TRBJ2-3; 10 bases map to TRBD2. The germline V gene encodes CDR1 LNHNV and CDR2 YYDKDF (reference sequence). J gave up 8 bases and V 5 bases, and 13 bases lay outside the gene matches. This CDR3 is 16 amino acids long. CDR3 protein: CATSAARGSGGSTQYF. CDR3 nucleotide sequence: TGTGCCACCAGCGCGGCTCGGGGTAGCGGGGGGTCTACGCAGTATTTT.

The V call is TRBV9, the J call TRBJ2-2; perhaps TRBD2 as D (5 bases). In germline, CDR1 is SGDLS, CDR2 YYNGEE. Deletions cut 2 bases from V and 0 bases from J, with 8 bases between. There are 15 residues in the CDR3. CDR3 DNA: TGTGCCAGCAGCGTGTTGAGGGCGAACACCGGGGAGCTGTTTTTT. Protein product: CASSVLRANTGELFF.

The chain joins TRBV28 to TRBJ1-1; D may be TRBD1 (5 bases). V lost 5 bases and J 0 bases, leaving 16 bases between the germline ends. Germline-derived CDR1 and CDR2 are MDHEN and SYDVKM. The CDR3 length is 16 residues. CDR3 amino acids: CASSPRGELMNTEAFF. DNA of the CDR3: TGTGCCAGCAGTCCTCGGGGGGAGCTCATGAACACTGAAGCTTTCTTT.

This clone was found once. This rearrangement joins TRBV5-5 to TRBJ1-2; TRBD1 aligns across 12 bases. The CDR3 is made up of 15 amino acids. The junction had 4 bases not matched to a gene; V was cut back by 3 bases and J by 4 bases. Germline V gene sequence: CDR1 SGHKS, CDR2 YYEKEE (reference sequence). This CDR3 is CASSWDRGQTYGYTF. DNA of the CDR3: TGTGCCAGCAGCTGGGACAGGGGGCAGACCTATGGCTACACCTTC.

This sequence joins TRBV2 and TRBJ2-7, with a tentative D call TRBD1 (6 bases). The V end was cut by 8 bases, the J end by 7 bases, with 27 bases between. CDR1 is SNHLY, CDR2 FYNNEI, per germline. The CDR3 is made up of 16 amino acids. In DNA, the CDR3 is TGTGCCAGCGCCACCAGGGGCAGGGGCGACAAAGGAGAGCAGTACTTC. Translated, it gives CASATRGRGDKGEQYF.

This clone was seen a handful of times. The chain uses TRBV3-1 (or the pseudogene TRBV3-2) and TRBJ1-2, with D hard to call. Trimming pared 4 bases from V and 0 bases from J, leaving 12 bases between. The CDR3 totals 15 residues. The V gene's germline CDR1 is LGHDT and CDR2 YNNKEL (reference sequence). CDR3 sequence (DNA): TGTGCCAGCAGCCCCCTCCAGCGTCCTAACTATGGCTACACCTTC. This encodes CASSPLQRPNYGYTF.

This chain joins TRBV28 and TRBJ1-2, with 9 bases fitting TRBD1. The CDR3 extends over 17 amino acids. Germline CDR1 MDHEN, CDR2 SYDVKM. J lost 5 bases, V lost 6 bases, and 16 bases had no gene match. CDR3 residues: CASRGGYRTGAFYGYTF. Written as DNA, the CDR3 is TGTGCCAGCAGGGGCGGATATAGGACAGGGGCTTTTTATGGCTACACCTTC.

This rearrangement joins TRBV29-1 to TRBJ2-7; 9 bases line up with TRBD2. Germline trimming cut 4 bases from V and 8 bases from J; bases unmatched to any gene: 3. The CDR3 extends over 11 amino acids. The germline gives CDR1 SQVTM, CDR2 ANQGSEA. CDR3 region: CSVALAGQQYF. CDR3 bases: TGCAGCGTTGCTCTAGCGGGACAGCAGTACTTC.

CDR3 sequence: CASSSTTSGATYEQYF. The CDR3 DNA is TGCGCCAGCAGCTCGACGACTAGCGGGGCAACCTACGAGCAGTACTTC. The chain combines TRBV5-1 with TRBJ2-7; 11 bases line up with TRBD2. The CDR3 contains 16 residues. J was trimmed by 2 bases and V by 3 bases; bases with no gene match: 7. The germline CDR1 and CDR2 sequences are SGHRS and YFSETQ. The entire variable domain, with the rest obtained from reference TRBV5-1 and TRBJ2-7, is as follows: KAGVTQTPRYLIKTRGQQVTLSCSPISGHRSVSWYQQTPGQGLQFLFEYFSETQRNKGNFPGRFSGRQFSNSRSEMNVSTLELGDSALYLCASSSTTSGATYEQYFGPGTRLTVT.

The chain couples TRBV7-7 to TRBJ2-7; D might be TRBD1 (6 bases). The V end lost 1 base, the J end lost 2 bases, and 12 bases lay between the germline ends. This CDR3 spans 15 amino acids. Germline V gene sequence: CDR1 SSHAT, CDR2 FNYEAQ (reference sequence). CDR3 in DNA: TGTGCCAGCAGCTTAGGGTCAGGGGATACCTACGAGCAGTACTTC. Translation: CASSLGSGDTYEQYF.

V and J are TRBV15 and TRBJ2-2; 7 nucleotides agree with TRBD2. V shed 5 bases, J shed 3 bases, and the junction held 9 bases outside the gene matches. CDR1 is LNHNV and CDR2 is YYDKDF in the germline V gene (reference sequence). The CDR3 sequence is 16 residues long. The CDR3 spells CATSGGRGQDTGELFF. In DNA, the CDR3 is TGTGCCACCAGCGGGGGGAGGGGCCAGGACACCGGGGAGCTGTTTTTT.